This T cell receptor (beta chain) was found in a study of yellow fever vaccine responses in identical twins. TCRdb recomputed calls from the RT-PCR reads with MiXCR, one row per CDR3 protein. The sample has fewer than 5,500 distinct CDR3 sequences, around 64% seen once. This sequence was found in a woman aged 18-29 years who received the yellow fever vaccine. The source material was T cells from blood (PBMCs), unsorted or a sorted subset (not recorded which), sampled before or after yellow fever vaccination (not recorded which).

The CDR3 DNA reads as TGTGCCAGCAGGGATACCGGGCCCCTGGACAATGAGCAGTTCTTC. Translating it yields CASRDTGPLDNEQFF. The V call is TRBV5-5, the J call TRBJ2-1; no firm D call. Trimming stripped 5 bases from V and 5 bases from J, with 17 bases between. The CDR3 has 15 residues. The germline V gene has CDR1 SGHKS and CDR2 YYEKEE (reference sequence). Full variable domain (outside the CDR3, taken from reference TRBV5-5 and TRBJ2-1): DAGVTQSPTHLIKTRGQQVTLRCSPISGHKSVSWYQQVLGQGPQFIFQYYEKEERGRGNFPDRFSARQFPNYSSELNVNALLLGDSALYLCASRDTGPLDNEQFFGPGTRLTVL.